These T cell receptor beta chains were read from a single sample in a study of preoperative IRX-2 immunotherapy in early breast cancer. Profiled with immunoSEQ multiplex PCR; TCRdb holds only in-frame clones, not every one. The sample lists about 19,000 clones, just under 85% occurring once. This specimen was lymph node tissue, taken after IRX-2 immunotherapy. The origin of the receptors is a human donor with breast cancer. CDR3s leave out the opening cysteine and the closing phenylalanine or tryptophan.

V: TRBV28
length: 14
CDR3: ASSLPSGSAAYEQY

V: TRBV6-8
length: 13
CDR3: ASSYSLAGNYGYT

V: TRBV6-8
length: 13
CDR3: ASHPGAASGNTIY

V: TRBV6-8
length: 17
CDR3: ASRLRGLSAGDRTGELF

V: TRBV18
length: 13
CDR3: ASSYKGTGKETQY

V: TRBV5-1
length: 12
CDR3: ASSQSSYNSPLH

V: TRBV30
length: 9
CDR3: AWSPSETQY

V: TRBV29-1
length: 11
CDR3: SHSGSRTGELF

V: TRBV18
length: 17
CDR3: ASSLLTQTGTGDSYGYT

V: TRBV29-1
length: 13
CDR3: SVVLSGRSYNEQF

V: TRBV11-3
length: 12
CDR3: ASSRGQSNTEAF

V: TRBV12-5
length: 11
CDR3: ASKRGPGNEQF

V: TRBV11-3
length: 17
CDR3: ASSPPGLAGDGSYNEQF

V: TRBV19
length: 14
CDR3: ASSRLLGPRGDTIY

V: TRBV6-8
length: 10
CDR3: ASSYVVGGYT

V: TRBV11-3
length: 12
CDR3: ASSYRAGRNTIY

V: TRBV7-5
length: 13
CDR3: ASSLTGTTGNTIY

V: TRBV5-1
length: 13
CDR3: ASSKTSDKYNEQF

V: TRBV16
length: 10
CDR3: ASSQSGTEAF

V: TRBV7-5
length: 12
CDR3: ASSDRGGSYEQY

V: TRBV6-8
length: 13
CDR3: ASRQGLSSNQPQH

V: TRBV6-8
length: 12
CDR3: ASPGGADQETQY

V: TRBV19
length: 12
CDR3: ASSPETALYGYT

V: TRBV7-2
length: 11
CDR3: ASSTTGPGKAF

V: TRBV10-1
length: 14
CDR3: ASSEYLAGANNEQF

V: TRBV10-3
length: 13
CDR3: AISESAGGNGELF

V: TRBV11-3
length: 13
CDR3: ASSLTGVLQDTQY

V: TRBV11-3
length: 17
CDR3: ASSLPGQTPGLRLAEQF

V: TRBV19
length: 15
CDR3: ASSPRGAQQGWEKLF

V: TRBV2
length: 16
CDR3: ASSERSDRGRFSGELF

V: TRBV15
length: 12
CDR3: ATSRDLGINEQF

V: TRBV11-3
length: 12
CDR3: ASSLQGKGYEQY

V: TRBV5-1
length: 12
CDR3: ASSLGHPNTEAF

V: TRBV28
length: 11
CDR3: ASSRQGGDGYT

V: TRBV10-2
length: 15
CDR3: ASRPRGVANMGEKLF

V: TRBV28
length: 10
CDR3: ASKETHQPQH

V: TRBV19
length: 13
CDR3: ASKRTGATNEKLF

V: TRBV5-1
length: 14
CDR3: ASSFGPGNDRRELF

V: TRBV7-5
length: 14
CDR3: ASSRLAGRSYNEQF

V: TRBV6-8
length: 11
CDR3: ASSYSVGYEQY

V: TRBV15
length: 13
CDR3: ATSREGATNEKLF

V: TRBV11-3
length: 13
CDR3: ASSSRRGPRAEAF

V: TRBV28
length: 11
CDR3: ASSEGQRKALF

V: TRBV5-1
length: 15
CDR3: ASSSGQGASSYNEQF

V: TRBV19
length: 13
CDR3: ASSIGNTQTHPQH

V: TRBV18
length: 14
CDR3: ASSPPRGTTSYEQY

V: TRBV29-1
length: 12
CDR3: SATQGEVTDTQY

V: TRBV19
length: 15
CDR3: ASSLQDNAYSHSPLH

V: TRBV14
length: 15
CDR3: ASSQLGEPANTGELF

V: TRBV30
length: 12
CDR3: AWSMTGSTDTQY

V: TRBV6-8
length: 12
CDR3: ASSYGTGYNEQF

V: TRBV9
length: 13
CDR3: ASSVAGSGADTQY

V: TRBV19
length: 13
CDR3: ASSSGTGGFNEQF

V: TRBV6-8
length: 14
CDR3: ASRTGSSTGANVLT

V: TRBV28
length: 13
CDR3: ASSLNRGGPDTQY

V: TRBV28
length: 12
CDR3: ASSPGTDTDTQY

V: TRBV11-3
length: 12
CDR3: ASSFVRSSDEQY

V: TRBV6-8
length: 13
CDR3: ASREDRFGPYEQY

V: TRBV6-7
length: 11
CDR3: ASSSIPAGELF

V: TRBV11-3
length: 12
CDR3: ASSFSGDTDTQY